Each of the 8 T cell receptor beta chains below was sequenced from the same sample in a study of CD8+ T cells in alopecia areata. A sort of pooled cutaneous lymph node cells used CD4, CD8alpha, NKG2D, NKG2ACE and other stains. Sequencing relied on a cDNA template that was reverse transcribed from extracted RNA. Sequenced by immunoSEQ multiplex PCR; TCRdb stores in-frame clones only, minus some. The profile covers 290,000 or so clones, none occurring a single time. The sample consisted of CD4+ T cells sorted from a lymph node. All receptors derive from a C3H/HeJ mouse with alopecia areata. For the strain, the MHC haplotype given is H2-k.

This clone was counted between two and nine times. Gene names denote mouse genes. The DNA ends 4 residues before the CDR3 does, and the rest of the CDR3 is filled in from the germline J gene. This CDR3 is also generated by other DNA sequences in the sample. This chain links TRBV13-3 with TRBJ2-5, with D tentatively TRBD1 (5 bases). Per the germline V gene, CDR1 is NNHDY and CDR2 is SYVADS. The CDR3 length is 14 residues. Trimming left V 3 bases short and J 2 bases short, with 10 bases between. CDR3 DNA (partial): TGTGCCAGCAGTGCCGACAGATTCCAAGAC. As protein: CASSADRFQD. The CDR3 in full is CASSADRFQDTQYF.

This clone was seen a handful of times. The gene names given are mouse names. The CDR3 is cut off 3 residues early in the read; its end comes from the germline J gene. V usage is TRBV19 and J usage is TRBJ1-6, with unresolved D. TRBJ1-6 is designated an ORF whose function remains uncertain. The germline CDR1 and CDR2 sequences are FNHDT and SITEND (reference sequence). This CDR3 spans 15 amino acids. The V end was cut by 4 bases, the J end by 3 bases, with 11 bases between. The DNA read from the CDR3 is TGTGCCAGCAGTTCGACAAAAATCTATAATTCGCCC. Translated, it gives CASSSTKIYNSP. The whole CDR3 reads CASSSTKIYNSPLYF.

This clone was seen more than once but under ten times. Gene names and germline refer to mouse. The DNA ends 4 residues before the CDR3 does, and the rest of the CDR3 is filled in from the germline J gene. The same CDR3 is also encoded by other DNA sequences in this sample. The chain recombines TRBV1 with TRBJ2-3; TRBD2 aligns across 8 bases. Germline CDR1 reads NSQYPW; CDR2 reads LRSPGD (reference sequence). V shed 3 bases, J shed 3 bases, and the junction held 2 bases outside the gene matches. The CDR3 consists of 14 residues. The CDR3 spells CTCSARGGAETLYF. The part of the CDR3 DNA that was read is TGCACCTGCAGTGCCCGGGGGGGCGCAGAA. The variable domain in full, completed from reference TRBV1 and TRBJ2-3, reads VTLLEQNPRWRLVPRGQAVNLRCILKNSQYPWMSWYQQDLQKQLQWLFTLRSPGDKEVKSLPGADYLATRVTDTELRLQVANMSQGRTLYCTCSARGGAETLYFGSGTRLTVL.

In regard to this clone: Gene names follow the mouse nomenclature. The CDR3 bases that were read are TGTGCCAGCAGTATAGCCAGGGGGGCAGAA. This translates into CASSIARGAE. The CDR3 reads in full as CASSIARGAETLYF. The chain joins TRBV19 to TRBJ2-3, with 7 nucleotides matching TRBD1. The CDR3 is cut off 4 residues early in the read; its end comes from the germline J gene. After removal of 0 bases from V and 3 bases from J, the junction contained 1 base not matched to a gene. The CDR3 contains 14 residues. CDR1 FNHDT and CDR2 SITEND come from the germline V gene (reference sequence).

This clone was seen only a few times. The gene names here belong to mouse. With the read ending 4 residues before the CDR3 end, the germline J gene is used to fill in that end. V usage is TRBV4 and J usage is TRBJ2-1, with 9 nucleotides matching TRBD2. CDR1 is LGHDT, CDR2 YNNKQL, per germline (reference sequence). The CDR3 is 14 amino acids. V was clipped by 6 bases and J by 3 bases; unmatched bases: 3. CDR3 sequence reads: CASRRLGAYAEQFF. Incomplete CDR3 DNA: TGTGCCAGCAGACGACTGGGGGCCTATGCT.

Notes on this clone: Gene names and germline refer to mouse. The read terminates 4 residues before the CDR3 end, so the remaining end is supplied by the germline J gene. This chain connects TRBV14 to TRBJ2-3; 9 bases fit TRBD1. This CDR3 has 16 residues. The V segment lost 0 bases and the J segment 0 bases; nucleotides outside the gene matches: 2. Germline V lookup: CDR1 SGHDT, CDR2 FRDEAV. CDR3 DNA, as far as it was read: TGTGCCAGCAGTTTCTGGACAGGGGCTAGTGCAGAA. Its protein product is CASSFWTGASAE. The CDR3 reads in full as CASSFWTGASAETLYF.

This clone was detected a few times. Gene names denote mouse genes. The missing CDR3 end, 4 residues past where the read stops, is filled in from the germline J gene. The chain couples TRBV19 to TRBJ2-3; the match to TRBD2 covers 12 bases. This CDR3 comprises 17 residues. V lost 6 bases, J lost 2 bases, and 10 bases stayed unmatched. Germline-derived CDR1 and CDR2 are FNHDT and SITEND (reference sequence). The covered CDR3 bases are TGTGCCAGCACCTCAAGACTGGGGGGGCATGATGCAGAA. The encoded protein is CASTSRLGGHDAE. The full CDR3 sequence reads CASTSRLGGHDAETLYF.

In regard to this clone: The genes are named according to mouse. The read terminates 3 residues before the CDR3 end, so the remaining end is supplied by the germline J gene. This chain joins TRBV5 and TRBJ1-6; 10 bases align to TRBD1. TRBJ1-6 is classed as an ORF, of uncertain function. The V gene's germline CDR1 is LGHNA and CDR2 YNLKQL (reference sequence). CDR3 length equals 18 residues. With 3 bases clipped from V and 4 bases from J, the junction kept 9 bases outside the gene matches. This chain's CDR3 is CASSQVPGQGRYNSPLYF. The sequenced CDR3 bases are TGTGCCAGCAGCCAGGTCCCGGGACAGGGGCGGTATAATTCGCCC.